This T cell receptor (beta chain) stems from a study of T cells in Graves' hyperthyroidism and ophthalmopathy. General observations from the study: Patients with ophthalmopathy were separated from those with stable hyperthyroidism by a 13 V-J model. Before onset, by a median of approximately 6.8 months, the model predicted ophthalmopathy.

It was uncontrolled infection, other autoimmune disease, pregnancy or lactation that excluded patients. TCR beta CDR3 sequences were amplified from RNA transcripts. HTBI primers were the set used in a first-round RT-PCR of the TCR CDR3. TCRdb passed the multiplex PCR reads through MiXCR, listing each CDR3 protein once. The data contain over 400,000 distinct CDR3 sequences, roughly 15% of them singletons. CDR1 is SGHVS, CDR2 FQNEAQ, per germline. CDR3 length equals 15 residues. Trimming took 1 base from V and 2 from J, leaving 6 bases between them. This clonotype showed up many times. The antigen is undetermined.

The material sequenced was blood. The chain links TRBV7-8 to TRBJ2-6, with a tentative D call TRBD1 (5 bases). The source of this sequence is a man aged 18 to 29 with Graves' ophthalmopathy. The DNA for the CDR3 is TGTGCCAGCAGCTTAGGGGGCGCTGGGGCCAACGTCCTGACTTTC. Residues: CASSLGGAGANVLTF.